This TCR beta chain is from a study of Graves' ophthalmopathy and Graves' hyperthyroidism. The wider study: Pretreatment peripheral blood was obtained at initial diagnosis.

This clonotype occurred a few times. The antigen remains unidentified. A much bigger clone sits one base away, suggesting this may be a read error. Aged 18 to 65, hyperthyroidism patients had been newly diagnosed, with under 2 months' duration. None of the included patients had other autoimmune diseases, uncontrolled infections, pregnancy or lactation, as these led to exclusion. General study points: A roughly 81% specificity and about 90% sensitivity were achieved by a 13-signature model that separated ophthalmopathy from stable hyperthyroidism.

Amplified TCR beta CDR3 regions were obtained using RNA transcripts as template. Scientists carried out first-round RT-PCR using HTBI primers and then a second-round multiplex PCR. MiXCR was run by TCRdb on the multiplex PCR reads, yielding one entry per CDR3 protein. The sample lists a few hundred thousand distinct CDR3 sequences; about a sixth were seen once. Sequencing was carried out using peripheral blood. The clonotype was recovered from an adult woman with stable Graves' hyperthyroidism.

The CDR3 reads CAWDGRGNGYAF. CDR3 coding DNA: TGTGCCTGGGACGGCAGGGGGAACGGCTACGCCTTC. The chain combines TRBV30 with TRBJ1-2; 7 bases line up with TRBD1. The CDR3 extends over 12 amino acids. Germline V gene data show CDR1 as GTSNPN and CDR2 as SVGIG (reference sequence).